This is a list of T cell receptor beta chains from one sample in a study of radiation and T cells in renal cell carcinoma. The assay was immunoSEQ multiplex PCR, and TCRdb's table has in-frame clones only and misses some. The data contain roughly 45,000 clones, roughly four fifths of them singletons. Sequenced here: blood, sampled from a patient whose treatment included radiotherapy and nephrectomy. These receptors were taken from a woman in her seventies with renal cell carcinoma. CDR3s include the opening cysteine and the closing phenylalanine or tryptophan. A D gene is named only where the DNA matches it firmly. Where a row states a size, it is once, few, many or the class of an expanded clone; other rows omit it.

abundance	v_gene	j_gene	d_gene	CDR3nt	CDR3aa
.	TRBV7-8	TRBJ2-1	TRBD2	TGTGCCAGCAGCGAGGGGACTAGCGGCGCCTACAATGAGCAGTTCTTC	CASSEGTSGAYNEQFF
.	TRBV5-1	TRBJ1-1	.	TGCGCCAGCAGCTTGAGGGGAAACACTGAAGCTTTCTTT	CASSLRGNTEAFF
once	TRBV7-6	TRBJ2-2	TRBD2	TGTGCCAGCAGCTTAGGGCATTGGGACCCTCTAGCGGACCATTCGAACACCGGGGAGCTGTTTTTT	CASSLGHWDPLADHSNTGELFF
.	TRBV5-4	TRBJ2-2	TRBD2	TGTGCCAGCAGCGATAGGACTAGCGGGGGGGCCGGGGAGCTGTTTTTT	CASSDRTSGGAGELFF
.	TRBV9	TRBJ1-1	.	TGTGCCAGCAGCCGTACGGCGAACACTGAAGCTTTCTTT	CASSRTANTEAFF
.	TRBV4-1	TRBJ1-4	.	TGCGCCAGCAGCCAAGATAGGACCCCCGGGTTGGGAGAAAAACTGTTTTTT	CASSQDRTPGLGEKLFF
.	TRBV9	TRBJ1-1	.	TGTGCCAGCAGCGCCGGAAGCGGGGGCACTGAAGCTTTCTTT	CASSAGSGGTEAFF
.	TRBV7-6	TRBJ1-2	.	TGTGCCAGCAGCTTAGGCGGGCAGGGCAGGGATGGCTACACCTTC	CASSLGGQGRDGYTF
.	TRBV14	TRBJ2-7	TRBD2	TGTGCCAGCAGCCAAAGGACCGGACTAGCGGGATGGGCCGCCCGGGACGAGCAGTACTTC	CASSQRTGLAGWAARDEQYF
few	TRBV10-3	TRBJ2-7	.	TGTGCCATCAATGGCGGGGCCACCTACGAGCAGTACTTC	CAINGGATYEQYF
.	TRBV5-1	TRBJ2-5	TRBD2	TGCGCCAGCAGCTCCCAGATGGGACTAGCTTACGAGACCCAGTACTTC	CASSSQMGLAYETQYF
.	TRBV15	TRBJ2-5	.	TGTGCCACCAGCAGGGGGCGAACAGGGACTGTGACCCAGTACTTC	CATSRGRTGTVTQYF
.	TRBV18	TRBJ1-5	.	TGTGCCAGCTCACGAGGGACGGCTAGCAATCAGCCCCAGCATTTT	CASSRGTASNQPQHF
.	TRBV9	TRBJ1-2	TRBD1	TGTGCCAGCAGCGCGTTGAGACAGGGGATCTATGGCTACACCTTC	CASSALRQGIYGYTF
.	TRBV20-1	TRBJ1-6	.	TGCAGTGCAGGGGGGGATTCACCCCTCCACTTT	CSAGGDSPLHF
.	TRBV25-1	TRBJ2-3	.	TGTGCCAGCAGAGAGTTCGGGGGGCGCGGAGATACGCAGTATTTT	CASREFGGRGDTQYF
once	TRBV30	TRBJ1-5	.	TGTGCCTGGTCCGGGACCCGCTTAAATCAGCCCCAGCATTTT	CAWSGTRLNQPQHF
.	TRBV4-1	TRBJ1-4	.	TGCGCCAGCAGCCAAGATGCGGGGGGCCTTAATGAAAAACTGTTTTTT	CASSQDAGGLNEKLFF
few	TRBV5-6	TRBJ1-2	TRBD1	TGTGCCAGCAGGAAACAGGGGCGGCATAACTATGGCTACACCTTC	CASRKQGRHNYGYTF
.	TRBV7-6	TRBJ2-3	.	TGTGCCAGCAGCTTAGAGGGCCGGGGGGATACGCAGTATTTT	CASSLEGRGDTQYF
.	TRBV30	TRBJ2-7	TRBD2	TGTGCCTGGAGTTCAAAGGCGGGGGGGAGCTCCTACGAGCAGTACTTC	CAWSSKAGGSSYEQYF
.	TRBV6-5	TRBJ2-5	.	TGTGCCAGCAGTTACTCGAGGGGGGGGCGCGGGACCCAGTACTTC	CASSYSRGGRGTQYF
.	TRBV7-8	TRBJ2-7	.	TGTGCCAGCAGCACCGCCCCCTGGGTCAGAAACGACTACGAGCAGTACTTC	CASSTAPWVRNDYEQYF
.	TRBV4-1	TRBJ2-5	.	TGCGCCAGCAGCCAAGATCGGGACGGGCGAGAGACCCAGTACTTC	CASSQDRDGRETQYF
.	TRBV12-5	TRBJ2-1	TRBD2	TGTGCTAGTGGTTTCGAGGGACTAGCGGGCTCCTACAATGAGCAGTTCTTC	CASGFEGLAGSYNEQFF
.	TRBV5-4	TRBJ1-5	.	TGTGCCAGCAGCGAGGATGGGGGTATGGGCAATCAGCCCCAGCATTTT	CASSEDGGMGNQPQHF